A selection of T cell receptor beta chains follows, all from one sample in a study of blood T cell repertoires in COVID-19. The repertoire was sequenced with immunoSEQ multiplex PCR; TCRdb's copy has only in-frame clones and lacks some. Among around 280,000 clones listed, roughly 80% were seen once. Specimen: peripheral blood. These receptor sequences come from a woman between 50 and 59 years old with active or convalescent COVID-19. Each CDR3 is given with its conserved first and last residue. D genes are given only for firm matches. Where a row states a size, it is once, few, many or the class of an expanded clone; other rows omit it.

d_call j_call v_call clone_size cdr3_nt cdr3_aa
- TRBJ1-6 TRBV6-5 few TGTGCCAGCGCGGAGGCTTCGAATTCACCCCTCCACTTT CASAEASNSPLHF
TRBD1 TRBJ2-7 TRBV4-2 - TGTGCCAGCAGCCAAGATGCGACAGGGTACGAGCAGTACTTC CASSQDATGYEQYF
- TRBJ1-1 TRBV18 - TGTGCCAGCTCACCGCAGGGGCTGAACACTGAAGCTTTCTTT CASSPQGLNTEAFF
TRBD1 TRBJ2-2 TRBV10-1 - TGCGCCAGCAGTCAAGGACAGGGAAACACCGGGGAGCTGTTTTTT CASSQGQGNTGELFF
- TRBJ1-2 TRBV21-1 - TGTGCCAGCAGCAAAGAAGCCAGGGGGTGGAATGGCTACACCTTC CASSKEARGWNGYTF
- TRBJ2-7 TRBV28 once TGTGCCAGCACCTTTTCGACTAGTTCCAGCTCCTACGAGCAGTACTTC CASTFSTSSSSYEQYF
TRBD1 TRBJ1-2 TRBV24-1 - TGTGCCACCTTAAACAAAACAGGGGTATGGGGCTACACCTTC CATLNKTGVWGYTF
- TRBJ1-6 TRBV19 - TGTGCCAGTACTCCGGACAGAGTTGGGCGAAGCCTCCACTTT CASTPDRVGRSLHF
- TRBJ1-1 TRBV12-3/TRBV12-4 - TGTGCCAGCAAAACCACACGGAACACTGAAGCTTTCTTT CASKTTRNTEAFF
TRBD2 TRBJ2-2 TRBV24-1 once TGTGCCACCAGTAGCGGGACGGAGGCGAACACCGGGGAGCTGTTTTTT CATSSGTEANTGELFF
- TRBJ2-1 TRBV12-5 - TGTGCTAGCGGGCGGGATGCGAATGAGCAGTTCTTC CASGRDANEQFF
TRBD1 TRBJ1-5 TRBV18 - TGTGCCAGCTCACTGGACAGGGGGTACAATCAGCCCCAGCATTTT CASSLDRGYNQPQHF
- TRBJ1-1 TRBV28 - TGTGCCTCCCGCGGGGGAGGCACTGAAGCTTTCTTT CASRGGGTEAFF
TRBD2 TRBJ2-2 TRBV6-5 - TGTGCCAGCAGTTACGCAGGGCTAGCGGGAGTCGGGGAGCTGTTTTTT CASSYAGLAGVGELFF
- TRBJ2-7 TRBV28 - TGTGCCAGCATGAACGGGTACGAGCAGTACTTC CASMNGYEQYF
TRBD1 TRBJ2-2 TRBV10-3 - TGTGCCATCAGTGACGACAGGGCCCTCACCGGGGAGCTGTTTTTT CAISDDRALTGELFF
TRBD2 TRBJ2-2 TRBV4-1 - TGCGCCAGCAGCCAGGGACTAGCGGGATTAGGCACCGGGGAGCTGTTTTTT CASSQGLAGLGTGELFF